The 6 T cell receptor beta chains reported below all come from one sample, sequenced in a study of T cells in Graves' hyperthyroidism and ophthalmopathy. RNA transcripts gave rise to amplified TCR beta CDR3 regions. The HTBI set primed first-round TCR CDR3 RT-PCR. TCRdb processed the multiplex PCR reads anew with MiXCR; each CDR3 protein has one entry. Of 300,000 or so distinct CDR3 sequences in the sample, approximately 15% were seen once. Source material: blood. The receptor source for this set is a man aged 25 to 45 with Graves' hyperthyroidism.

In regard to this clonotype: A much larger clone differs by one base, so this may be a read error. This chain joins TRBV7-3 and TRBJ2-1, with D tentatively TRBD2 (7 bases). This CDR3 spans 18 amino acids. Germline loops: CDR1 SGHTA, CDR2 FQGTGA. The CDR3 is CASSPRGGVTGRDNERFF. The CDR3 DNA reads as TGTGCCAGCAGCCCTAGAGGGGGGGTTACGGGAAGAGACAATGAGCGGTTCTTC.

This clonotype has more than one count but fewer than ten. The chain joins TRBV19 to TRBJ2-7; maybe TRBD1 (6 bases). The CDR3 consists of 15 residues. V gave up 5 bases and J gave up 4 bases, with 18 bases separating them. CDR1 LNHDA and CDR2 SQIVND come from the germline V gene (reference sequence). The CDR3 DNA reads as TGTGCCAGTAGTCTTTTCGGGACACGGGTTTACGAGCAGTACTTC. This translates into CASSLFGTRVYEQYF.

This clonotype appeared a few times. V and J are TRBV5-6 and TRBJ1-5; D is uncertain. V lost 2 bases and J 9 bases, leaving 9 bases between the germline ends. CDR3 length: 12 residues. Germline V gene data show CDR1 as SGHDT and CDR2 as YYEEEE. CDR3 nucleotide sequence: TGTGCCAGCAGCTTCCTAGGTGGGCCCCAGCATTTT. Residues: CASSFLGGPQHF.

This clonotype appeared many times. This chain uses TRBV28 with TRBJ1-3, with D perhaps TRBD1 (5 bases). The CDR3 contains 14 residues. Deletions cut 9 bases from V and 4 bases from J, with 16 bases between. CDR1 is MDHEN, CDR2 SYDVKM, per germline. The CDR3 coding sequence is TGTGCCAGTTCATCCGGGACTTCAGGAAACACCATATATTTT. Translation: CASSSGTSGNTIYF. The entire variable domain, with the rest obtained from reference TRBV28 and TRBJ1-3, is as follows: DVKVTQSSRYLVKRTGEKVFLECVQDMDHENMFWYRQDPGLGLRLIYFSYDVKMKEKGDIPEGYSVSREKKERFSLILESASTNQTSMYLCASSSGTSGNTIYFGEGSWLTVV.

The CDR3 region has the DNA TGCGCCAGCAGCCCCGGGGCGGTGCCCCTAGGCCGAGATAATGAAAAACTGTTTTTT. Translated: CASSPGAVPLGRDNEKLFF. V is TRBV4-1 and J is TRBJ1-4; possible D gene TRBD1, 5 bases. Germline V gene data show CDR1 as MGHRA and CDR2 as YSYEKL. Trimming took 4 bases from V and 4 from J, leaving 25 bases between them. The CDR3 has 19 amino acids.

The chain is built from TRBV6-1 and TRBJ1-2; 9 nucleotides agree with TRBD1. After removal of 5 bases from V and 7 bases from J, the junction contained 8 bases not matched to a gene. Germline-derived CDR1 and CDR2 are MNHNS and SASEGT. The CDR3 has 14 amino acids. In DNA, the CDR3 is TGTGCCAGCAGTCCATCGACAGGGGGACGTGGCTACACCTTC. It encodes CASSPSTGGRGYTF.